The text below deals with one T cell receptor (beta chain). The data stem from a study of blood T cell repertoires in COVID-19. Study-wide context: The study drew acute and convalescent COVID-19 samples from the United States, Italy and Spain.

Germline-derived CDR1 and CDR2 are MNHEY and SVGAGI. Trimming removed 6 bases at V and 0 bases at J, with 12 bases between. This CDR3 region has 15 residues. This table comes from immunoSEQ multiplex PCR, and its TCRdb copy is limited to in-frame clones, with some not included. The sample carries about 180,000 clones, approximately 83% recorded once. Sequenced: peripheral blood. This chain uses TRBV6-5 with TRBJ2-1; no definite D call. The sequence was collected from a woman in her forties with COVID-19, enrolled during active disease. The CDR3 sequence: CASRLLTSSYNEQFF. CDR3 DNA sequence: TGTGCCAGCAGACTCCTAACGAGCTCCTACAATGAGCAGTTCTTC.